These 27 T cell receptor beta chains were all obtained from the same sample, sequenced in a study of vaccination and CD4 T cells after COVID-19. Treatment meaning: approximately 10-day PBMC culture with coronavirus spike peptide pools or control peptides (ViraFEST assay). An Oncomine TCR Beta short-read assay was used to sequence the DNA from cultured CD4+ T cells. MiXCR was run by TCRdb on the PCR reads, yielding one entry per CDR3 protein. The data contain almost 15,000 distinct CDR3 sequences, about 30% of them singletons. No antigen has been assigned to these receptors. Sequenced sample: cultured CD4+ T cells from blood. The receptors derive from a human donor with COVID-19.

The J gene is TRBJ1-2, the V gene TRBV24-1; 7 bases line up with TRBD1. The germline gives CDR1 KGHDR, CDR2 SFDVKD. V trimming: 2 bases; J trimming: 7 bases; junction bases outside the gene matches: 6. The CDR3 is 14 residues long. DNA for the CDR3: TGTGCCACCAGTGATTCGGGCAGGGGGTCTGGCTACACCTTC. It yields the protein CATSDSGRGSGYTF.

The CDR3 is CASSGANSYEQYF. The CDR3 DNA is TGTGCCAGCAGTGGGGCCAACTCCTACGAGCAGTACTTC. This rearrangement joins TRBV28 to TRBJ2-7; D possibly corresponds to TRBD1 (5 bases). V shed 5 bases and J shed 0 bases, with 8 bases lying between them. From germline, CDR1 is MDHEN and CDR2 SYDVKM. CDR3 length: 13 residues.

This clonotype was seen only a few times. The rearrangement joins TRBV7-9 to TRBJ1-6, with D tentatively TRBD1 (5 bases). CDR1 is SEHNR and CDR2 is FQNEAQ in the germline V gene (reference sequence). The V and J ends lost 5 bases and 6 bases respectively, with 14 bases between them. This CDR3 is built from 15 residues. For the CDR3, the DNA is TGTGCCAGCAGCCTGGCGGGAGGGGCTAATTCACCCCTCCACTTT. Its translation: CASSLAGGANSPLHF.

This clonotype was observed once. The chain links TRBV4-2 to TRBJ1-2; 9 bases are shared with TRBD1. Germline trimming cut 3 bases from V and 0 bases from J; bases unmatched to any gene: 2. This CDR3 spans 15 amino acids. Germline V CDR1 and CDR2: LGHNA, YNFKEQ. The CDR3 DNA sequence: TGTGCCAGCAGCCAGGACAGGGGCCCTAACTATGGCTACACCTTC. This encodes CASSQDRGPNYGYTF.

The V call is TRBV7-9, the J call TRBJ2-5; the D gene could be TRBD1 or TRBD2 (6 bases each). CDR3 size: 16 residues. V was pared by 3 bases and J by 5 bases, with 19 bases between. From germline, CDR1 is SEHNR and CDR2 FQNEAQ (reference sequence). The CDR3 nucleotides are TGTGCCAGCAGCTTGGGGGGACGGGGGCGTAGTGAGACCCAGTACTTC. Amino acid sequence: CASSLGGRGRSETQYF.

This chain connects TRBV11-3 to TRBJ2-3, with 9 bases matching TRBD2. The CDR3 has 15 amino acids. The trim removed 1 base at V and 6 bases at J, leaving 5 bases unmatched. The germline V gene encodes CDR1 SGHNT and CDR2 YENEEA. CDR3 region: CASSLAGTSWDTQYF. DNA of the CDR3: TGTGCCAGCAGCTTAGCCGGGACTAGCTGGGATACGCAGTATTTT.

A few counts support this clonotype. CDR3 in DNA: TGTGCCAGCAGCCCTGGGGGAACGAGCTCCTACGAGCAGTACTTC. Translating it yields CASSPGGTSSYEQYF. The chain joins TRBV21-1 to TRBJ2-7; the table's D gene call, TRBD1, was not cross checked with the DNA. TRBV21-1 is noted as a pseudogene. The CDR3 totals 15 residues.

By share, this clonotype ranks as medium-sized. The J gene is TRBJ1-1, the V gene TRBV20-1; D unclear. V dropped 3 bases and J dropped 0 bases, with 11 bases sitting between them. Per the germline V gene, CDR1 is DFQATT and CDR2 is SNEGSKA (reference sequence). This CDR3 is 14 amino acids long. This CDR3 reads CSASERTLNTEAFF. Written as DNA, the CDR3 is TGCAGTGCTAGCGAAAGGACCCTGAACACTGAAGCTTTCTTT.

This clonotype is labeled as medium-sized. The chain couples TRBV20-1 to TRBJ1-5; 12 nucleotides agree with TRBD1. The CDR3 is 18 amino acids. V shed 6 bases, J shed 2 bases, and the junction held 14 bases outside the gene matches. Germline V gene sequence: CDR1 DFQATT, CDR2 SNEGSKA (reference sequence). This CDR3 reads CSAKRDRGLGVGNQPQHF. The DNA of the CDR3 is TGCAGTGCCAAGAGGGACAGGGGGCTCGGTGTTGGCAATCAGCCCCAGCATTTT.

The chain employs TRBV5-1 and TRBJ1-1, with TRBD1 matching 8 bases. The CDR3 is 15 amino acids. Germline trimming cut 0 bases from V and 4 bases from J; bases unmatched to any gene: 5. Germline CDR1 and CDR2: SGHRS and YFSETQ. CDR3 sequence: CASSLGDRLGTEAFF. In DNA, the CDR3 is TGCGCCAGCAGCTTGGGGGACAGGTTGGGCACTGAAGCTTTCTTT.

This clonotype was picked up a small number of times. The chain joins TRBV6-2 or TRBV6-3 to TRBJ1-5; 8 nucleotides line up with TRBD1. The CDR3 has 18 residues. Trimming took 0 bases from V and 6 from J; bases not matched to a gene: 13. Germline V CDR1 and CDR2: MNHEY, SVGEGT. This chain's CDR3 is CASSYSTDGQGAAQPQHF. The CDR3 DNA is TGTGCCAGCAGTTACTCGACGGATGGGCAGGGGGCTGCTCAGCCCCAGCATTTT.

Only a few counts were recorded for this clonotype. The chain links TRBV11-2 to TRBJ1-1; D unresolved. Germline CDR1 is SGHAT and CDR2 is FQNNGV. The CDR3 spans 11 residues. V was shortened by 3 bases and J by 2 bases, with 1 base between the two germline ends. The CDR3 protein is CASSFNTEAFF. CDR3 DNA: TGTGCCAGCAGCTTTAACACTGAAGCTTTCTTT.

J is TRBJ2-6 and V is TRBV7-9; weak D call: TRBD1 (6 bases). Germline V CDR1 and CDR2: SEHNR, FQNEAQ (reference sequence). CDR3 size: 18 residues. Trimming removed 0 bases from V and 2 bases from J, with 14 bases in between. The CDR3 reads CASSLATGWGTGANVLTF. In DNA, the CDR3 is TGTGCCAGCAGCTTAGCGACAGGTTGGGGCACTGGGGCCAACGTCCTGACTTTC.

CDR3 sequence: CASSLGQMNTEAFF. CDR3 in DNA: TGTGCCAGCAGCCTAGGACAGATGAACACTGAAGCTTTCTTT. The rearrangement uses TRBV7-2 and TRBJ1-1, with D possibly being TRBD1 (6 bases). Germline values: CDR1 SGHTA, CDR2 FQGNSA. V was shortened by 5 bases and J by 0 bases, with 10 bases between the two germline ends. The CDR3 consists of 14 residues.

CDR3: CASSPSGVLPNEQFF. CDR3 in DNA: TGTGCCAGCAGCCCCAGCGGCGTCCTTCCCAATGAGCAGTTCTTC. The chain carries TRBV6-1 and TRBJ2-1, with D possibly being TRBD2 (5 bases). The CDR3 is 15 amino acids. V dropped 6 bases and J dropped 6 bases, with 18 bases sitting between them. Germline V gene lookup returns CDR1 MNHNS and CDR2 SASEGT.

The rearrangement joins TRBV20-1 to TRBJ1-2; no clear D gene. The CDR3 length is 14 residues. Per germline, CDR1 DFQATT and CDR2 SNEGSKA (reference sequence). V was pared by 3 bases and J by 7 bases, with 18 bases between. CDR3 coding DNA: TGCAGTGCTAGTATCCCCTCGAAGAGTGCTGGCTACACCTTC. Protein product: CSASIPSKSAGYTF.

This clonotype was recorded a few times. The chain recombines TRBV28 with TRBJ1-1; D unresolved. This CDR3 is 13 amino acids long. Germline V gene data show CDR1 as MDHEN and CDR2 as SYDVKM. V was shortened by 7 bases and J by 1 base, with 10 bases between the two germline ends. CDR3: CASKGQKNTEAFF. In DNA, the CDR3 is TGTGCCAGCAAAGGTCAAAAGAACACTGAAGCTTTCTTT.

This clonotype was counted a few times. The genes are TRBV20-1 and TRBJ1-2, with no clear D. V lost 0 bases and J 8 bases, leaving 13 bases between the germline ends. The CDR3 is 13 residues long. Germline CDR1 is DFQATT and CDR2 is SNEGSKA (reference sequence). This chain's CDR3 is CSARDQRDSGYTF. In DNA, the CDR3 is TGCAGTGCTAGAGATCAGCGGGATAGCGGCTACACCTTC.

The V and J genes are TRBV14 and TRBJ1-1; tentative D call: TRBD1 (5 bases). This CDR3 region has 14 residues. V was pared by 1 base and J by 1 base, with 7 bases between. In germline, CDR1 is SGHDN, CDR2 FVKESK. The CDR3 DNA follows: TGTGCCAGCAGCCAAGTTAGGGGGAACACTGAAGCTTTCTTT. Translation gives CASSQVRGNTEAFF. Variable domain in full (rest from reference TRBV14 and TRBJ1-1): EAGVTQFPSHSVIEKGQTVTLRCDPISGHDNLYWYRRVMGKEIKFLLHFVKESKQDESGMPNNRFLAERTGGTYSTLKVQPAELEDSGVYFCASSQVRGNTEAFFGQGTRLTVV.

CDR3 coding DNA: TGTGCCTGGAGTACCTCAGGGCCAGGGAAAACCGGGGAGCTGTTTTTT. Translation: CAWSTSGPGKTGELFF. The rearrangement links TRBV30 to TRBJ2-2; D perhaps matches TRBD1 (5 bases). Trimming stripped 2 bases from V and 5 bases from J, with 18 bases between. Germline V CDR1 and CDR2: GTSNPN, SVGIG (reference sequence). The CDR3 length is 16 residues. The whole variable domain, filled in from reference TRBV30 and TRBJ2-2, reads SQTIHQWPATLVQPVGSPLSLECTVEGTSNPNLYWYRQAAGRGLQLLFYSVGIGQISSEVPQNLSASRPQDRQFILSSKKLLLSDSGFYLCAWSTSGPGKTGELFFGEGSRLTVL.

The chain employs TRBV6-1 and TRBJ1-3, with 7 positions matching TRBD1. The V and J ends lost 3 bases and 2 bases, in that order; junction bases with no gene match: 10. The CDR3 spans 17 residues. The germline gives CDR1 MNHNS, CDR2 SASEGT. In DNA, the CDR3 is TGTGCCAGCAGTGAGGGTCGTAGGGGGCGAGCTGGAAACACCATATATTTT. Translated: CASSEGRRGRAGNTIYF.

This clonotype was recorded a few times. Here the CDR3 DNA reads TGTGCCAGCAGTTACAGACGACAGGGGCGCTTGTCCTACGAGCAGTACTTC. It translates to CASSYRRQGRLSYEQYF. The genes are TRBV6-5 and TRBJ2-7; 8 bases are a match to TRBD1. Germline V gene sequence: CDR1 MNHEY, CDR2 SVGAGI. V lost 2 bases to trimming and J lost 1 base; unmatched junction nucleotides: 10. This CDR3 has 17 amino acids.

This clonotype has only a few counts. The chain links TRBV11-2 to TRBJ2-1; D is possibly TRBD1 (6 bases). The CDR3 has 14 amino acids. The germline V gene encodes CDR1 SGHAT and CDR2 FQNNGV. V was shortened by 0 bases and J by 9 bases, with 12 bases between the two germline ends. The CDR3 here is CASSLEQGRGEQFF. The CDR3 DNA is TGTGCCAGCAGCTTAGAACAGGGTAGGGGTGAGCAGTTCTTC.

There are a few counts of this clonotype. The V and J genes are TRBV20-1 and TRBJ2-7; 11 nucleotides line up with TRBD2. Germline CDR1 DFQATT, CDR2 SNEGSKA (reference sequence). The CDR3 consists of 15 residues. J gave up 4 bases and V 4 bases, and 9 bases lay outside the gene matches. The CDR3 is CSAMLAGGHSYEQYF. CDR3 nucleotides: TGCAGTGCTATGTTAGCGGGGGGGCATAGTTACGAGCAGTACTTC.

Only a few counts were recorded for this clonotype. The V call is TRBV20-1, the J call TRBJ1-3; D call uncertain. The germline CDR1 and CDR2 sequences are DFQATT and SNEGSKA (reference sequence). This CDR3 region has 15 residues. V shed 3 bases and J shed 4 bases, with 16 bases lying between them. Here the CDR3 reads CSARPSGASGNTIYF. The CDR3 coding sequence is TGCAGTGCTAGGCCCTCGGGAGCATCAGGAAACACCATATATTTT.

The J gene is TRBJ1-3, the V gene TRBV25-1, with D possibly being TRBD1 (6 bases). CDR1 is MGHDK and CDR2 is SYGVNS in the germline V gene. Trimming removed 5 bases from V and 0 bases from J, with 11 bases in between. The CDR3 has 15 amino acids. CDR3 nucleotides: TGTGCCAGCAGTACAGGGTTTCGCTCTGGAAACACCATATATTTT. It yields the protein CASSTGFRSGNTIYF. The variable domain in full, completed from reference TRBV25-1 and TRBJ1-3, reads EADIYQTPRYLVIGTGKKITLECSQTMGHDKMYWYQQDPGMELHLIHYSYGVNSTEKGDLSSESTVSRIRTEHFPLTLESARPSHTSQYLCASSTGFRSGNTIYFGEGSWLTVV.

This clonotype turned up a few times. The genes are TRBV11-3 and TRBJ1-1; a weak D match, TRBD1 (5 bases). From germline, CDR1 is SGHNT and CDR2 YENEEA. The V and J ends lost 3 bases and 2 bases respectively, with 10 bases between them. There are 14 residues in the CDR3. The CDR3 is CASSFRDSNTEAFF. As DNA, the CDR3 is TGTGCCAGCAGCTTCCGAGACAGCAACACTGAAGCTTTCTTT.